The TCR beta chain described here comes from a study of beta chain features in type 1 diabetes. Every bit of the isolated RNA underwent reverse transcription, so sequencing read expressed TCRB transcripts. Clones were read by immunoSEQ multiplex PCR, and TCRdb kept only the in-frame ones, dropping some. Of about 700,000 clones in the sample, around an eighth were seen once. The study, taken as a whole, reports: The study found moderately but significantly shorter TCRB CDR3s in all four CD4+ subsets of Type 1 diabetes patients.

About this clone: No antigen is known for it.

Germline values: CDR1 SGHVS, CDR2 FQNEAQ. Trimming removed 5 bases from V and 6 bases from J, with 20 bases in between. CDR3 length equals 16 residues. Sequencing used naive CD4+ T cells from blood. V usage is TRBV7-8 and J usage is TRBJ2-1; weak D call: TRBD2 (8 bases). This receptor was taken from a young man with type 1 diabetes. The CDR3 here is CASSPSGGGKVNEQFF. In DNA form, the CDR3 reads TGTGCCAGCAGCCCCTCGGGAGGGGGCAAGGTCAATGAGCAGTTCTTC.